This T cell receptor beta chain was observed in a study of cytomegalovirus exposure and HLA in healthy donors. V was shortened by 0 bases and J by 0 bases, with 2 bases between the two germline ends. CDR1 and CDR2 from the germline V gene are MNHNY and SVGAGI (reference sequence). This CDR3 region has 13 residues. Study-wide findings and caveats: Most TCRs appeared rarely, but some public TCRs recurred in many donors. The classifier reportedly diagnosed cytomegalovirus status with high specificity and sensitivity.

Points on this clone: Its target is unknown.

Repertoires were generated with immunoSEQ multiplex PCR, while TCRdb's copy carries only in-frame clones and drops some. This sample has about 220,000 clones, with about 90% found just once. The donors were members of the validation cohort, which comprised 120 subjects and was separate from the first cohort of some 680 subjects. The rearrangement joins TRBV6-6 to TRBJ1-1; D is unclear. The receptor was isolated from a woman under 30 in good health and CMV-seronegative. What was sequenced was PBMCs. The CDR3 sequence is CASSYSMNTEAFF. Here the CDR3 DNA reads TGTGCCAGCAGTTACTCTATGAACACTGAAGCTTTCTTT.